The rows below give T cell receptor beta chains drawn from one sample of a study of CD8+ T cells in alopecia areata. Clones were read by immunoSEQ multiplex PCR, and TCRdb kept only the in-frame ones, dropping some. The data hold 130,000 or so clones, with about 50% observed a single time. Material: CD8+ T cells sorted from blood, obtained at week 0. The receptors were sampled from a human donor with alopecia areata. The CDR3 runs from the conserved cysteine through the conserved F or W. Fields, in order: D gene, J gene, clone size, V gene, CDR3 protein, CDR3 DNA. A D gene is named only where the DNA matches it firmly. Rows may omit the clone size; those that give it use once, few, many or a size class.

d_call: NA; j_call: TRBJ2-3; clone_size: NA; v_call: TRBV11-2; cdr3_aa: CASSLGAGLTDTQYF; cdr3_nt: TGTGCCAGCAGCTTAGGGGCGGGGTTGACAGATACGCAGTATTTT
d_call: NA; j_call: TRBJ1-5; clone_size: NA; v_call: TRBV27; cdr3_aa: CASGREFQPQHF; cdr3_nt: TGTGCCAGCGGCAGGGAGTTCCAGCCCCAGCATTTT
d_call: NA; j_call: TRBJ2-7; clone_size: NA; v_call: TRBV4-2; cdr3_aa: CASSQGLYEQYF; cdr3_nt: TGTGCCAGCAGCCAAGGTCTCTACGAGCAGTACTTC
d_call: TRBD1; j_call: TRBJ1-1; clone_size: NA; v_call: TRBV30; cdr3_aa: CACQRQGRGEAFF; cdr3_nt: TGTGCCTGCCAAAGACAGGGGAGGGGTGAAGCTTTCTTT
d_call: NA; j_call: TRBJ1-4; clone_size: few; v_call: TRBV19; cdr3_aa: CASSPRDGGKKLFF; cdr3_nt: TGTGCCAGTAGTCCCCGGGACGGGGGGAAGAAACTGTTTTTT
d_call: NA; j_call: TRBJ2-1; clone_size: NA; v_call: TRBV5-1; cdr3_aa: CASSLATDPYNEQFF; cdr3_nt: TGCGCCAGCAGCTTGGCTACGGATCCCTACAATGAGCAGTTCTTC
d_call: NA; j_call: TRBJ1-4; clone_size: NA; v_call: TRBV5-1; cdr3_aa: CASRDIREKLFF; cdr3_nt: TGCGCCAGCCGGGACATCCGGGAAAAACTGTTTTTT
d_call: NA; j_call: TRBJ1-5; clone_size: few; v_call: TRBV2; cdr3_aa: CASSEEGYQPQHF; cdr3_nt: TGTGCCAGCAGTGAAGAAGGGTATCAGCCCCAGCATTTT
d_call: NA; j_call: TRBJ1-2; clone_size: NA; v_call: TRBV5-1; cdr3_aa: CASSLDPEGYTF; cdr3_nt: TGCGCCAGCAGCTTGGACCCTGAGGGCTACACCTTC
d_call: NA; j_call: TRBJ1-2; clone_size: NA; v_call: TRBV30; cdr3_aa: CAWSVGSRGGRFGYTF; cdr3_nt: TGTGCCTGGAGTGTAGGGTCCCGTGGGGGGCGCTTTGGCTACACCTTC
d_call: TRBD1; j_call: TRBJ2-2; clone_size: few; v_call: TRBV10-2; cdr3_aa: CASSEGTVSPFANTGELFF; cdr3_nt: TGCGCCAGCAGTGAAGGGACAGTATCTCCGTTCGCGAACACCGGGGAGCTGTTTTTT
d_call: TRBD1; j_call: TRBJ2-7; clone_size: NA; v_call: TRBV5-6; cdr3_aa: CASSWDRSPYEQYF; cdr3_nt: TGTGCCAGCAGTTGGGACAGGTCCCCCTACGAGCAGTACTTC
d_call: NA; j_call: TRBJ2-7; clone_size: NA; v_call: TRBV27; cdr3_aa: CASSLRLGYEQYF; cdr3_nt: TGTGCCAGCAGTTTAAGGCTGGGCTACGAGCAGTACTTC
d_call: NA; j_call: TRBJ1-1; clone_size: NA; v_call: TRBV7-6; cdr3_aa: CASSLLTGSIIAEAFF; cdr3_nt: TGTGCCAGCAGCTTACTAACAGGGAGTATTATCGCTGAAGCTTTCTTT
d_call: NA; j_call: TRBJ1-1; clone_size: NA; v_call: TRBV29-1; cdr3_aa: CSVAPRASTEAFF; cdr3_nt: TGCAGCGTGGCCCCACGGGCATCGACTGAAGCTTTCTTT
d_call: NA; j_call: TRBJ1-1; clone_size: NA; v_call: TRBV23-1; cdr3_aa: CASSQSPGMAFF; cdr3_nt: TGCGCCAGCAGTCAATCGCCGGGGATGGCTTTCTTT
d_call: NA; j_call: TRBJ2-1; clone_size: NA; v_call: TRBV27; cdr3_aa: CASSLAGAYGNEQFF; cdr3_nt: TGTGCCAGCAGTTTAGCGGGGGCCTACGGGAATGAGCAGTTCTTC
d_call: NA; j_call: TRBJ2-7; clone_size: NA; v_call: TRBV11-2; cdr3_aa: CASSLSPKTYEQYF; cdr3_nt: TGTGCCAGCAGCTTAAGCCCGAAGACCTACGAGCAGTACTTC
d_call: NA; j_call: TRBJ1-5; clone_size: NA; v_call: TRBV19; cdr3_aa: CASRPPSGNQPQHF; cdr3_nt: TGTGCCAGTAGACCCCCGAGTGGCAATCAGCCCCAGCATTTT
d_call: NA; j_call: TRBJ2-7; clone_size: once; v_call: TRBV4-1; cdr3_aa: CASSQDGTAYEQYF; cdr3_nt: TGCGCCAGCAGCCAAGATGGAACAGCCTACGAGCAGTACTTC
d_call: TRBD1; j_call: TRBJ2-7; clone_size: NA; v_call: TRBV27; cdr3_aa: CASSLGTAGYEQYF; cdr3_nt: TGTGCCAGCAGTCTAGGGACAGCCGGCTACGAGCAGTACTTC
d_call: NA; j_call: TRBJ1-1; clone_size: NA; v_call: TRBV9; cdr3_aa: CASSYSANTEAFF; cdr3_nt: TGTGCCAGCAGTTACTCCGCGAACACTGAAGCTTTCTTT
d_call: NA; j_call: TRBJ2-2; clone_size: NA; v_call: TRBV29-1; cdr3_aa: CSVETTRGNTGELFF; cdr3_nt: TGCAGCGTTGAGACGACCAGGGGTAACACCGGGGAGCTGTTTTTT
d_call: TRBD1; j_call: TRBJ1-2; clone_size: NA; v_call: TRBV29-1; cdr3_aa: CSVEDQEAGGYGYTF; cdr3_nt: TGCAGCGTTGAAGATCAAGAAGCAGGGGGTTATGGCTACACCTTC
d_call: TRBD1; j_call: TRBJ2-5; clone_size: NA; v_call: TRBV23-1; cdr3_aa: CASSRSGTGQETQYF; cdr3_nt: TGCGCCAGCAGTCGTTCCGGGACAGGGCAAGAGACCCAGTACTTC
d_call: NA; j_call: TRBJ2-7; clone_size: NA; v_call: TRBV5-6; cdr3_aa: CASSLSSKPYEQYF; cdr3_nt: TGTGCCAGCAGCTTGTCCTCTAAACCCTACGAGCAGTACTTC
d_call: TRBD2; j_call: TRBJ2-5; clone_size: few; v_call: TRBV6-4; cdr3_aa: CASSDLLAYQETQYF; cdr3_nt: TGTGCCAGCAGTGACTTACTAGCGTACCAAGAGACCCAGTACTTC
d_call: NA; j_call: TRBJ2-7; clone_size: NA; v_call: TRBV13; cdr3_aa: CASSLGISYEQYF; cdr3_nt: TGTGCCAGCAGCCTCGGGATCTCCTACGAGCAGTACTTC
d_call: NA; j_call: TRBJ1-1; clone_size: few; v_call: TRBV7-6; cdr3_aa: CASSFDVSGLNTEAFF; cdr3_nt: TGTGCCAGCAGCTTCGACGTTTCGGGCCTGAACACTGAAGCTTTCTTT
d_call: NA; j_call: TRBJ1-2; clone_size: NA; v_call: TRBV6-5; cdr3_aa: CASSYSEGGGYGYTF; cdr3_nt: TGTGCCAGCAGTTACTCGGAAGGGGGGGGCTATGGCTACACCTTC
d_call: NA; j_call: TRBJ2-7; clone_size: few; v_call: TRBV2; cdr3_aa: CAGQTVSSYEQYF; cdr3_nt: TGTGCCGGTCAGACGGTCAGCTCCTACGAGCAGTACTTC
d_call: NA; j_call: TRBJ1-2; clone_size: few; v_call: TRBV4-2; cdr3_aa: CASSHGIDANYGYTF; cdr3_nt: TGTGCCAGCAGCCATGGGATTGATGCTAACTATGGCTACACCTTC
d_call: NA; j_call: TRBJ2-7; clone_size: NA; v_call: TRBV4-1; cdr3_aa: CASSQWGGRDDEQYF; cdr3_nt: TGCGCCAGCAGCCAATGGGGAGGCAGGGATGACGAGCAGTACTTC
d_call: NA; j_call: TRBJ2-2; clone_size: once; v_call: TRBV4-3; cdr3_aa: CASSQLSQAGELFF; cdr3_nt: TGCGCCAGCAGCCAACTATCTCAGGCCGGGGAGCTGTTTTTT
d_call: TRBD2; j_call: TRBJ2-5; clone_size: NA; v_call: TRBV5-6; cdr3_aa: CASSLPVSGARLETQYF; cdr3_nt: TGTGCCAGCAGCCTCCCGGTGAGCGGGGCGCGACTGGAGACCCAGTACTTC
d_call: TRBD1; j_call: TRBJ1-4; clone_size: NA; v_call: TRBV30; cdr3_aa: CAWSGRGTKLFF; cdr3_nt: TGTGCCTGGAGTGGCAGGGGGACAAAACTGTTTTTT
d_call: NA; j_call: TRBJ2-7; clone_size: NA; v_call: TRBV2; cdr3_aa: CARRAGPSYEQYF; cdr3_nt: TGTGCCAGACGGGCGGGGCCAAGCTACGAGCAGTACTTC
d_call: TRBD2; j_call: TRBJ2-5; clone_size: many; v_call: TRBV4-1; cdr3_aa: CASSLLAGEQETQYF; cdr3_nt: TGCGCCAGCAGCCTCCTAGCGGGGGAGCAAGAGACCCAGTACTTC
d_call: NA; j_call: TRBJ2-7; clone_size: NA; v_call: TRBV15; cdr3_aa: CATSRDQMGGPYEQYF; cdr3_nt: TGTGCCACCAGCAGAGATCAGATGGGGGGCCCCTACGAGCAGTACTTC
d_call: NA; j_call: TRBJ1-1; clone_size: few; v_call: TRBV6-5; cdr3_aa: CASSSSDRLWAFF; cdr3_nt: TGTGCCAGCAGCTCCTCGGACCGCCTGTGGGCTTTCTTT
d_call: NA; j_call: TRBJ1-1; clone_size: NA; v_call: TRBV7-2; cdr3_aa: CASSLDLYGGNTEAFF; cdr3_nt: TGTGCCAGCAGCTTAGATCTTTATGGAGGAAACACTGAAGCTTTCTTT
d_call: TRBD2; j_call: TRBJ2-1; clone_size: few; v_call: TRBV19; cdr3_aa: CASSITGGHREQFF; cdr3_nt: TGTGCCAGTAGTATAACGGGGGGGCATCGAGAGCAGTTCTTC
d_call: NA; j_call: TRBJ1-1; clone_size: NA; v_call: TRBV27; cdr3_aa: CASSGGSAEAFF; cdr3_nt: TGTGCCAGCAGTGGGGGAAGTGCTGAAGCTTTCTTT